Here is one TCR beta chain with its context. There is no known antigen for this receptor. One base away there is no much larger clone; base qualities are not given. TCRbeta CDR3 regions were amplified from genomic DNA by means of the immunoSEQ Assay, a bias-controlled multiplex PCR. The published analysis was carried out like this. The number of nucleated cells in each sample was estimated from the amplification of reference gene primers within the assay. To quantify the absolute abundance of each unique TCRbeta CDR3 rearrangement, sequence reads were collapsed and filtered. For each sample, productive Simpson clonality was calculated as the square root of Simpson's diversity index over productive rearrangements. What TCRdb holds here is the immuneACCESS table cut down to in-frame rearrangements. Part of the clones is not present; checked against another copy, under half of the missing clones reflect an unresolved V gene, and the others are unexplained. From that table come the V and J calls and clone size; the DNA was used to work out D and trimming. The sample table holds around 180,000 clones, of which approximately 86% were seen once. The top ten clones comprise 10% of the sample.

This sample stems from a study of blood T cell repertoires in COVID-19 (TCRdb year 2020). In terms of the full investigation: The collaborator samples originated in the United States, Italy and Spain and spanned the acute and convalescent phases of COVID-19. Deeply sampled blood TCRbeta repertoires from subjects exposed to, actively infected with, or recovered from COVID-19 were included in the dataset. The prospective study material was composed of cDNA or gDNA derived from T cells, B-cell-depleted T cells, or PBMCs. Where HLA class I and class II types were available, the types were taken from metadata supplied by the sample provider, not from assay-based typing. Samples were obtained from the ongoing ImmuneRACE study (first 160 participants) and from over a thousand subjects provided by 6 global collaborators. The repertoires were released in a freely available public database intended as a resource for research on the immune response to SARS-CoV-2. A de-identified subject ID, COVID-19 status, age in years and sex were almost always included in the sample metadata. Study-level results and caveats: How much clinical and demographic metadata was included differed by source and by participant, and the metadata was provided uncurated.

Collaborating institutions collected whole blood in K2EDTA tubes following their own protocols. Collaborator samples were shipped for TCRbeta analysis as frozen whole blood, isolated PBMCs, or DNA extracted from either sample type. Sequences MNHEY (CDR1) and SVGAGI (CDR2) are obtained from the germline V gene. The CDR3 covers 14 residues, taking in both the cysteine and the phenylalanine. CDR3 DNA only is kept here, 42 bases in frame from base 1. V is cut back by 5 bases and J by 8 bases, with 10 bases in the junction unmatched. The sequencing sample was made of peripheral blood. The rearranged chain carries TRBV6-5 and TRBJ1-2; 8 middle bases align to TRBD1. This TCR derives from a woman older than 75 with active or convalescent COVID-19. CDR3 region: CASSPGQVGAGYTF. The nucleotide sequence is given as TGTGCCAGCAGTCCGGGACAGGTGGGAGCCGGCTACACCTTC.